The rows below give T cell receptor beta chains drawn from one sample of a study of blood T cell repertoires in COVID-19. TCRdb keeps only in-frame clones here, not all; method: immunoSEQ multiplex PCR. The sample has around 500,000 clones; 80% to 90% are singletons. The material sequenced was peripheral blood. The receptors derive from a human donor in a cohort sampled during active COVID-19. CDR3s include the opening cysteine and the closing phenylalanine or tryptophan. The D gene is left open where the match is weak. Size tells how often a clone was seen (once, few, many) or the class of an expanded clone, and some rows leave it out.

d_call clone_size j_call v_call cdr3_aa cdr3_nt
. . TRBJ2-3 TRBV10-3 CAIRKSSAPSTDTQYF TGTGCCATCAGAAAATCTAGCGCGCCTAGCACAGATACGCAGTATTTT
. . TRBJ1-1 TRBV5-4 CASSLYRMNTEAFF TGTGCCAGCAGCTTGTACAGGATGAACACTGAAGCTTTCTTT
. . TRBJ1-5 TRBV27 CASSTSPGAILSNQPQHF TGTGCCAGCAGTACCTCGCCAGGGGCTATACTAAGCAATCAGCCCCAGCATTTT
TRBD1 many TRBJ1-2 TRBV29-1 CSVEEIKRQGKTSYGYTF TGCAGCGTTGAAGAAATTAAGCGACAGGGTAAAACGAGCTATGGCTACACCTTC
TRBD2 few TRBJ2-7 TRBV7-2 CASTGGAGLYEQYF TGTGCCAGCACCGGGGGGGCAGGTCTCTACGAGCAGTACTTC
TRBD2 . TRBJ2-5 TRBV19 CASSISERLAGYQETQYF TGTGCCAGTAGTATTAGCGAAAGACTAGCGGGATACCAAGAGACCCAGTACTTC
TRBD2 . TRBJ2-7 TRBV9 CASSVDLAGNYEQYF TGTGCCAGCAGCGTAGACCTAGCGGGCAATTACGAGCAGTACTTC
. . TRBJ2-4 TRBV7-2 CASSLTGLKNIQYF TGTGCCAGCAGCTTAACGGGATTGAAAAACATTCAGTACTTC
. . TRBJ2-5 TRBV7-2 CASSLGQWGETQYF TGTGCCAGCAGCCTCGGACAGTGGGGAGAGACCCAGTACTTC
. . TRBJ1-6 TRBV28 CASRSVPIYNSPLHF TGTGCCAGCAGATCGGTCCCCATCTATAATTCACCCCTCCACTTT
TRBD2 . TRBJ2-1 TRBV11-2 CASSFSGGGYNEQFF TGTGCCAGCAGCTTTAGCGGGGGGGGATACAATGAGCAGTTCTTC